The 14 T cell receptor beta chains reported below all come from one sample, sequenced in a study of CD8+CD57+ T cells in acquired aplastic anemia. It was genomic DNA that served as the template for profiling TCR beta VDJ and CDR3. TCRdb reprocessed the reads with MiXCR, giving one entry per CDR3 protein. Seen here are roughly 220,000 distinct CDR3 sequences, about 62% observed once, and the top ten hold around 60%. Patients included in sequencing had previously demonstrated CD8+CD57+ cell expansion by flow cytometry. The sample was sorted CD4+, CD8+, or CD8+CD57+ T cells (not recorded which) from PBMCs. These receptors were collected from a human donor with aplastic anemia.

This chain uses TRBV20-1 with TRBJ2-2, with 14 bases lining up with TRBD2. After removal of 3 bases from V and 8 bases from J, the junction contained 5 bases not matched to a gene. The CDR3 has 15 residues. Germline values: CDR1 DFQATT, CDR2 SNEGSKA (reference sequence). CDR3 DNA sequence: TGCAGTGCTAGCGGACTAGCGGGAGGAGGGGGGGAGCTGTTTTTT. Its translation is CSASGLAGGGGELFF.

CDR3 DNA: TGTGCCAGCAGTCGTGACGGGATCTTTGACGAGCAGTACTTC. It encodes CASSRDGIFDEQYF. The chain uses TRBV7-9 and TRBJ2-7; TRBD2 is a possible D gene (5 bases). The CDR3 has 14 amino acids. The V end was cut by 6 bases, the J end by 5 bases, with 17 bases between. CDR1 and CDR2 from the germline V gene are SEHNR and FQNEAQ (reference sequence). Using reference TRBV7-9 and TRBJ2-7 for the parts outside the CDR3, the full variable domain is DTGVSQNPRHKITKRGQNVTFRCDPISEHNRLYWYRQTLGQGPEFLTYFQNEAQLEKSRLLSDRFSAERPKGSFSTLEIQRTEQGDSAMYLCASSRDGIFDEQYFGPGTRLTVT.

This clonotype has at least ten counts. The J gene is TRBJ2-7, the V gene TRBV9; D unresolved. Trimming took 0 bases from V and 0 from J, leaving 10 bases between them. Germline-derived CDR1 and CDR2 are SGDLS and YYNGEE. The length of the CDR3 is 15 residues. CDR3 sequence reads: CASSVGTASSYEQYF. CDR3 in DNA: TGTGCCAGCAGCGTAGGAACCGCCAGCTCCTACGAGCAGTACTTC.

The chain recombines TRBV10-3 with TRBJ2-7; 9 positions match TRBD1. The trim removed 4 bases at V and 6 bases at J, leaving 7 bases unmatched. Germline V lookup: CDR1 ENHRY, CDR2 SYGVKD. The length of the CDR3 is 14 residues. The CDR3 DNA follows: TGTGCCATCAGTGCGACAGGGGGACAGGGCGAGCAGTACTTC. It codes for CAISATGGQGEQYF.

The gene calls are TRBV18 and TRBJ1-5; 9 bases map to TRBD1. There are 14 residues in the CDR3. Germline assignment: CDR1 KGHSH and CDR2 LQKENI. V lost 3 bases to trimming and J lost 7 bases; unmatched junction nucleotides: 4. The CDR3 bases are TGTGCCAGCTCACCCTGGGACAGGGCCCAGCCCCAGCATTTT. It yields the protein CASSPWDRAQPQHF.

There are a few counts of this clonotype. Compared with germline, one end of the junction differs, possibly owing to a read error. The V gene is TRBV5-1, the J gene TRBJ1-2; 10 nucleotides align to TRBD1. Germline V gives CDR1 SGHRS, CDR2 YFSETQ. The CDR3 extends over 15 amino acids. The DNA of the CDR3 is TGTGCCAGCAGCTCGCCGGGACAGGGGTTCTATGGCTACACCTTC. It codes for CASSSPGQGFYGYTF. Filled out from reference TRBV5-1 and TRBJ1-2, the complete variable domain reads KAGVTQTPRYLIKTRGQQVTLSCSPISGHRSVSWYQQTPGQGLQFLFEYFSETQRNKGNFPGRFSGRQFSNSRSEMNVSTLELGDSALYLCASSSPGQGFYGYTFGSGTRLTVV.

J is TRBJ1-1 and V is TRBV4-2, with D perhaps matching TRBD1 (6 bases). The CDR3 runs to 15 residues. The germline V and J ends were trimmed by 5 bases and 10 bases, with 23 bases remaining between them. Per germline, CDR1 LGHNA and CDR2 YNFKEQ. CDR3 coding DNA: TGTGCCAGCAGCTCCCTGCAGGGGAGCGGGGAAGGAGCTTTCTTT. This encodes CASSSLQGSGEGAFF.

The CDR3 is CASRFTGPYGYTF. The CDR3 coding sequence is TGTGCCAGCAGATTCACAGGACCCTATGGCTACACCTTC. The V and J genes are TRBV12-3 or TRBV12-4 and TRBJ1-2, with D tentatively TRBD1 (5 bases). The CDR3 runs to 13 residues. V shed 6 bases and J shed 4 bases, with 12 bases lying between them.

This clonotype was counted a single time. The rearrangement links TRBV7-9 to TRBJ2-2; D might be TRBD1 (5 bases). With 4 bases removed from V and 1 base from J, the gap between germline ends came to 10 bases. The CDR3 totals 15 residues. Germline-derived CDR1 and CDR2 are SEHNR and FQNEAQ (reference sequence). The CDR3 sequence: CASSWGILNTGELFF. In DNA form, the CDR3 reads TGTGCCAGCAGCTGGGGCATCCTGAACACCGGGGAGCTGTTTTTT. Supplemented by reference TRBV7-9 and TRBJ2-2, the full variable domain reads DTGVSQNPRHKITKRGQNVTFRCDPISEHNRLYWYRQTLGQGPEFLTYFQNEAQLEKSRLLSDRFSAERPKGSFSTLEIQRTEQGDSAMYLCASSWGILNTGELFFGEGSRLTVL.

CDR3 in amino acids: CASSGDSTYEQYF. CDR3 DNA: TGTGCCAGCAGTGGGGACAGCACCTACGAGCAGTACTTC. The chain links TRBV7-2 to TRBJ2-7; 7 positions match TRBD1. CDR3 length: 13 residues. The germline CDR1 and CDR2 sequences are SGHTA and FQGNSA. V lost 6 bases to trimming and J lost 2 bases; unmatched junction nucleotides: 4. Drawing the rest from reference TRBV7-2 and TRBJ2-7, the complete variable domain is GAGVSQSPSNKVTEKGKDVELRCDPISGHTALYWYRQSLGQGLEFLIYFQGNSAPDKSGLPSDRFSAERTGGSVSTLTIQRTQQEDSAVYLCASSGDSTYEQYFGPGTRLTVT.

This chain uses TRBV7-2 with TRBJ1-2; the D is unclear. The germline V gene has CDR1 SGHTA and CDR2 FQGNSA. Between the trimmed V and J ends, which lost 4 bases and 7 bases, there was a span of 7 bases. The CDR3 covers 11 residues. The CDR3 loop is CASSSAGGYTF. The CDR3 DNA follows: TGTGCCAGCAGCTCCGCGGGTGGCTACACCTTC.

This chain connects TRBV9 to TRBJ1-1, with a possible D match to TRBD1 (5 bases). CDR3 length: 14 residues. Per germline, CDR1 SGDLS and CDR2 YYNGEE. Trimming removed 0 bases at V and 1 base at J, with 7 bases between. The DNA for the CDR3 is TGTGCCAGCAGCGTAGCGGGGGGGAACACTGAAGCTTTCTTT. Translation: CASSVAGGNTEAFF. The entire variable domain, with the rest obtained from reference TRBV9 and TRBJ1-1, is as follows: DSGVTQTPKHLITATGQRVTLRCSPRSGDLSVYWYQQSLDQGLQFLIQYYNGEERAKGNILERFSAQQFPDLHSELNLSSLELGDSALYFCASSVAGGNTEAFFGQGTRLTVV.

This clonotype was counted between two and nine times. The chain joins TRBV2 to TRBJ2-1; TRBD2 matches at 13 bases. Germline CDR1 reads SNHLY; CDR2 reads FYNNEI. The CDR3 is 16 residues long. The V segment lost 3 bases and the J segment 4 bases; nucleotides outside the gene matches: 3. CDR3 amino acids: CASSDETSGRYNEQFF. The CDR3 bases are TGTGCCAGCAGTGATGAGACTAGCGGGAGGTACAATGAGCAGTTCTTC.

The rearrangement joins TRBV15 to TRBJ2-2, with TRBD1 identical over 11 bases. The CDR3 is 19 amino acids. J was trimmed by 4 bases and V by 1 base; bases with no gene match: 11. Germline CDR1 is LNHNV and CDR2 is YYDKDF (reference sequence). Here the CDR3 DNA reads TGTGCCACCAGCAGAGGAGTCCGCGGGACAGGGGGTATCACCGGGGAGCTGTTTTTT. Its protein product is CATSRGVRGTGGITGELFF. Together with reference TRBV15 and TRBJ2-2, the CDR3 gives the full variable domain: DAMVIQNPRYQVTQFGKPVTLSCSQTLNHNVMYWYQQKSSQAPKLLFHYYDKDFNNEADTPDNFQSRRPNTSFCFLDIRSPGLGDTAMYLCATSRGVRGTGGITGELFFGEGSRLTVL.